This TCR beta chain came from a study of blood T cell repertoires in COVID-19. Background on the study: PBMCs, B-cell-depleted T cells, or T cells were the source of the cDNA or gDNA that made up the material.

Per the authors' pipeline: Cell counts per sample came from amplifying reference gene primers. Profiled with immunoSEQ multiplex PCR; TCRdb holds only in-frame clones, not every one. The V and J calls and the clone size are those of that table, but D and trimming were determined from the DNA. The sample lists hundreds of thousands of clones, roughly 89% occurring once. Study members were between about 18 and 100 years old and lived in 20 to 30 US regions. Cohort assignment relied on participant-reported clinical history. Per germline, CDR1 MGHRA and CDR2 YSYEKL. V shed 0 bases, J shed 2 bases, and the junction held 3 bases outside the gene matches. The length of the CDR3 is 16 residues.

V gene TRBV4-1 combines with J gene TRBJ2-1, with 8 bases lining up with TRBD2. The material sequenced was PBMCs or T cells enriched from blood (not recorded which). The receptor comes from a woman aged 25 to 39 who had recovered from COVID-19. The CDR3 nucleotides read TGCGCCAGCAGCCAAGAAACTAGCGGACCCTACAATGAGCAGTTCTTC. Protein: CASSQETSGPYNEQFF.